This T cell receptor beta chain emerged from a study of T cells in localized non-small cell lung cancer. Study-wide findings and caveats: Heterogeneity stays possible, as sequencing covered only one tumor region. Elevated blood T cell density was associated with longer overall survival. Clonality peaked in uninvolved adjacent lung rather than tumor. Turning up in adjacent lung were a median approximately 60 of the top 100 tumor clones.

Concerning this clone itself: Its antigen is not known.

Trimming left V 5 bases short and J 0 bases short, with 12 bases between. The V gene's germline CDR1 is SGHDT and CDR2 YYEEEE. The CDR3 covers 16 residues. Assay used: immunoSEQ multiplex PCR; TCRdb lists only in-frame clones, some missing. The data hold roughly 66,000 clones, with 75% to 90% observed a single time. The origin of this receptor is a woman aged 40 to 75 with stage I lung adenocarcinoma. The sample in question was peripheral blood, obtained before any cancer treatment. The rearrangement uses TRBV5-6 and TRBJ1-6, with TRBD1 as a possible D gene (6 bases). The CDR3 sequence is CASSEVDSSYNSPLHF. The CDR3 DNA reads TGTGCCAGCAGTGAAGTGGACAGCTCCTATAATTCACCCCTCCACTTT.